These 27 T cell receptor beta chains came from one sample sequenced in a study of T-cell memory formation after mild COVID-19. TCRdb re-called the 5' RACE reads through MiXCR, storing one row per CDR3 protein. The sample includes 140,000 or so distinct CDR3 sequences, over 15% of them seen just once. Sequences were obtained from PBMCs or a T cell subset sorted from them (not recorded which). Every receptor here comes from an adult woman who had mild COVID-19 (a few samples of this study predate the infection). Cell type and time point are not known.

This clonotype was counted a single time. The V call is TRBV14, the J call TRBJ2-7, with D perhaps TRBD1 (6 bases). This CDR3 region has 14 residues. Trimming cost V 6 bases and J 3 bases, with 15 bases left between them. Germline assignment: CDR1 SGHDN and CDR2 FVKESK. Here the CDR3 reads CASRHRDTVYEQYF. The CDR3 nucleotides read TGTGCCAGCAGACACCGGGACACAGTCTACGAGCAGTACTTC. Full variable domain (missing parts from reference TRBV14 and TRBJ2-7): EAGVTQFPSHSVIEKGQTVTLRCDPISGHDNLYWYRRVMGKEIKFLLHFVKESKQDESGMPNNRFLAERTGGTYSTLKVQPAELEDSGVYFCASRHRDTVYEQYFGPGTRLTVT.

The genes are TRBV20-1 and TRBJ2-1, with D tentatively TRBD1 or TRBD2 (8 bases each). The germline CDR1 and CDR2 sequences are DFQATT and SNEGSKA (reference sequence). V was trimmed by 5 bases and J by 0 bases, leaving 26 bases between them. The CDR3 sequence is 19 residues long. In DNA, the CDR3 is TGCAGTGCTTACTTAGCGGGACAGGACACACCGATCTCCTACAATGAGCAGTTCTTC. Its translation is CSAYLAGQDTPISYNEQFF.

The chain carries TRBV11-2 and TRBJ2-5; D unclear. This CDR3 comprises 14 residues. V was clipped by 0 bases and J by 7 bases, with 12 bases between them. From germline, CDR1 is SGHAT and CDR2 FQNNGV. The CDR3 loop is CASSLEFRSGTQYF. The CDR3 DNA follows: TGTGCCAGCAGCTTAGAATTCAGGTCAGGGACCCAGTACTTC.

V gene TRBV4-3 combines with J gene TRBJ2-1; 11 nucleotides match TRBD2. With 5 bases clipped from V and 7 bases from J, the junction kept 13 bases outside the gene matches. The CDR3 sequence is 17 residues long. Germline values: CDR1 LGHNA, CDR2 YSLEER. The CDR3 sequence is CASSKRPLAGVGNEQFF. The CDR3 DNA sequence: TGCGCCAGCAGCAAGCGTCCACTAGCGGGAGTTGGTAATGAGCAGTTCTTC.

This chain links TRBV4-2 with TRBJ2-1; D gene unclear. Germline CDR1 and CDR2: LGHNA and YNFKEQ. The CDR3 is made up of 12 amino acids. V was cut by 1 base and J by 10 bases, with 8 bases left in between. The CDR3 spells CASSQVRTEQFF. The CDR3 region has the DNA TGTGCCAGCAGCCAAGTTAGGACGGAGCAGTTCTTC.

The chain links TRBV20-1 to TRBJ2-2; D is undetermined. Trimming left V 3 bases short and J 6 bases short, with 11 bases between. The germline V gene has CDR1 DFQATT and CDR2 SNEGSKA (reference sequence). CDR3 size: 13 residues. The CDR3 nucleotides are TGCAGTGCTAGTGATGCCCCTGCCGGGGAGCTGTTTTTT. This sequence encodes CSASDAPAGELFF.

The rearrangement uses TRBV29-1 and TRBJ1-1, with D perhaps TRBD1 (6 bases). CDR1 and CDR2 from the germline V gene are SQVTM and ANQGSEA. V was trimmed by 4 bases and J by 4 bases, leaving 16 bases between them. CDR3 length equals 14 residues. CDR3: CSVVTRGAFTEAFF. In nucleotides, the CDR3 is TGCAGCGTTGTAACCAGGGGCGCATTCACTGAAGCTTTCTTT.

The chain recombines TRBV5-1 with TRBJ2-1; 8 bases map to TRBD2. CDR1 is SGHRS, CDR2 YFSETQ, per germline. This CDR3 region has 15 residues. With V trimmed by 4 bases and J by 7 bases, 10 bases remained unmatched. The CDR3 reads CASSPEGTSPNEQFF. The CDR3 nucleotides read TGCGCCAGCAGCCCTGAGGGGACTAGTCCAAATGAGCAGTTCTTC.

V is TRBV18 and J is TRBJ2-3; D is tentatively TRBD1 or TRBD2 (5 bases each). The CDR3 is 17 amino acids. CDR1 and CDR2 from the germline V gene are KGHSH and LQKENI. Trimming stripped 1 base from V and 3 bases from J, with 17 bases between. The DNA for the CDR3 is TGTGCCAGCTCACCACAAGGCCCGGGACCCCGGACAGATACGCAGTATTTT. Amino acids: CASSPQGPGPRTDTQYF.

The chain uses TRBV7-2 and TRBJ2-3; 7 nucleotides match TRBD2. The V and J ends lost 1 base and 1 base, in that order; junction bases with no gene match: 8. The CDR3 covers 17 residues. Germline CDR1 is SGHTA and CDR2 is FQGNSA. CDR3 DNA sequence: TGTGCCAGCAGCTTAGTCCCAGCGGGACGGGGCACAGATACGCAGTATTTT. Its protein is CASSLVPAGRGTDTQYF.

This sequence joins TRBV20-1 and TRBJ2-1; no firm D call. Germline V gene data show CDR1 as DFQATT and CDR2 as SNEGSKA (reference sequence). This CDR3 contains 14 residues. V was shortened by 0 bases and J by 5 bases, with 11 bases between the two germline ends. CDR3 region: CSARDLPWNNEQFF. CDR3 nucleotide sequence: TGCAGTGCTAGAGATCTCCCCTGGAACAATGAGCAGTTCTTC.

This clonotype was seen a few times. CDR3 sequence reads: CASRRNPQNTEAFF. DNA for the CDR3: TGTGCCAGCAGACGGAACCCACAGAACACTGAAGCTTTCTTT. V and J are TRBV6-5 and TRBJ1-1; D is uncertain. Germline assignment: CDR1 MNHEY and CDR2 SVGAGI. The CDR3 has 14 amino acids. Trimming took 6 bases from V and 1 from J, leaving 12 bases between them.

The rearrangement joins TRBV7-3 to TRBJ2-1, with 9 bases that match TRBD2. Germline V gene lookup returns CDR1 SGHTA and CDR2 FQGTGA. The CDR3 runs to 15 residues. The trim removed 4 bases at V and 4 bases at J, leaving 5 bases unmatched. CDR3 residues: CASSSRLAAYNEQFF. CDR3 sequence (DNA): TGTGCCAGCAGCTCCCGACTAGCGGCATACAATGAGCAGTTCTTC.

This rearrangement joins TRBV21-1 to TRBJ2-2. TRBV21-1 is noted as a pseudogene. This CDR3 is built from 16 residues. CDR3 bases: TGTGCCAGCAGCAAAGAGCATAGCGGGAGCACCGGGGAGCTGTTTTTT. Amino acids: CASSKEHSGSTGELFF.

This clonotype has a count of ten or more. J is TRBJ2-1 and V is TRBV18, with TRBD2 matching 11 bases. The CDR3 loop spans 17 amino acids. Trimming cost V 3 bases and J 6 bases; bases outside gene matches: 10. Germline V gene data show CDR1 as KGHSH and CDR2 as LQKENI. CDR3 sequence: CASSPRLAGLSGNEQFF. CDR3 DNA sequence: TGTGCCAGCTCACCTCGACTAGCGGGACTCTCGGGCAATGAGCAGTTCTTC.

CDR3 sequence: CASSRLAGPEEQFF. The CDR3 DNA is TGTGCCAGCAGTAGACTAGCGGGGCCGGAGGAGCAGTTCTTC. The rearrangement uses TRBV2 and TRBJ2-1, with 11 bases identical to TRBD2. Germline V lookup: CDR1 SNHLY, CDR2 FYNNEI. Germline trimming cut 5 bases from V and 10 bases from J; bases unmatched to any gene: 7. The CDR3 totals 14 residues.

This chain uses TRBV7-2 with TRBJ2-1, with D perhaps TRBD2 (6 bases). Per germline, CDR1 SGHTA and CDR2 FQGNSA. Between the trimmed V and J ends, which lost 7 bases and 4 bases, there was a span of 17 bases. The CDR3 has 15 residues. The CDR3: CASTPGRTLYNEQFF. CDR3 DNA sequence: TGTGCCAGCACCCCTGGGAGGACGCTGTACAATGAGCAGTTCTTC.

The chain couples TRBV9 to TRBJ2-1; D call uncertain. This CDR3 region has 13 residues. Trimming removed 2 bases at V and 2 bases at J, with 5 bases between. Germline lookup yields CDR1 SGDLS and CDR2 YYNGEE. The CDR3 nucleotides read TGTGCCAGCAGCGTCTCCCCCTACAATGAGCAGTTCTTC. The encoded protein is CASSVSPYNEQFF. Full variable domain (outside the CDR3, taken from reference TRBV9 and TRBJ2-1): DSGVTQTPKHLITATGQRVTLRCSPRSGDLSVYWYQQSLDQGLQFLIQYYNGEERAKGNILERFSAQQFPDLHSELNLSSLELGDSALYFCASSVSPYNEQFFGPGTRLTVL.

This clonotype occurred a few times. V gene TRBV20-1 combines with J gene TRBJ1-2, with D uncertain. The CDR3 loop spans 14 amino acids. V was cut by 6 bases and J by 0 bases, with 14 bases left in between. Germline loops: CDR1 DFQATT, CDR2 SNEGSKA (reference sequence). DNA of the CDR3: TGCAGTGCCGTGATAAGACAAGCTAACTATGGCTACACCTTC. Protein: CSAVIRQANYGYTF.

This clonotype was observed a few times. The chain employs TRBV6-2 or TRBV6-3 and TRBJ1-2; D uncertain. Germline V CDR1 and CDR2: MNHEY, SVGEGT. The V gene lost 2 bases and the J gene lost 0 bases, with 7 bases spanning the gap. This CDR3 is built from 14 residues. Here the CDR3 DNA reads TGTGCCAGCAGTTACGGCGGAGCTAACTATGGCTACACCTTC. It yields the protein CASSYGGANYGYTF.

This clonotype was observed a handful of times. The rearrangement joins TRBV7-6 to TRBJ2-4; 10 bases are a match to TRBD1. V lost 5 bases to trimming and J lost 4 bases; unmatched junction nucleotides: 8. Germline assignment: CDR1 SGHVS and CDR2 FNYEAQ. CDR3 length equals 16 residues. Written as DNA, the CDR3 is TGTGCCAGCAGCCCACGACCGGGACAGGGGAAAAACATTCAGTACTTC. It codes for CASSPRPGQGKNIQYF.

The CDR3 bases are TGTGCCAGCAGTTTCTGGGACACACCGAGCTACGAGCAGTACTTC. This codes for CASSFWDTPSYEQYF. The J gene is TRBJ2-7, the V gene TRBV12-3 or TRBV12-4; D possibly corresponds to TRBD1 (6 bases). The CDR3 consists of 15 residues. Trimming cost V 3 bases and J 3 bases, with 15 bases left between them.

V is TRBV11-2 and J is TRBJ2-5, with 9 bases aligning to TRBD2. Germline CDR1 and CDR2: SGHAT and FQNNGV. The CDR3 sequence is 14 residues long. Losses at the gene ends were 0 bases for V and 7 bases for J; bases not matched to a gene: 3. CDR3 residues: CASSLERGGVTQYF. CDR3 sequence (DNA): TGTGCCAGCAGCTTAGAGCGGGGGGGCGTGACCCAGTACTTC.

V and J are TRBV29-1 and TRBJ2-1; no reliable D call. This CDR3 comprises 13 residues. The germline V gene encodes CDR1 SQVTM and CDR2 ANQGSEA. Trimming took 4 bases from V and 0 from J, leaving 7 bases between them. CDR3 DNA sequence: TGCAGCGTTGTGCAGTTCTCCTACAATGAGCAGTTCTTC. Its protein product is CSVVQFSYNEQFF.

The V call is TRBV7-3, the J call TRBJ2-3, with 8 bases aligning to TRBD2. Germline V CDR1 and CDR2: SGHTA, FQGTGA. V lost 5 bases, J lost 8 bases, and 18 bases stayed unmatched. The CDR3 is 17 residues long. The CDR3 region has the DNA TGTGCCAGCAGCACCTATCCGGGACTAGAACCTGGGGTTACGCAGTATTTT. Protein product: CASSTYPGLEPGVTQYF.

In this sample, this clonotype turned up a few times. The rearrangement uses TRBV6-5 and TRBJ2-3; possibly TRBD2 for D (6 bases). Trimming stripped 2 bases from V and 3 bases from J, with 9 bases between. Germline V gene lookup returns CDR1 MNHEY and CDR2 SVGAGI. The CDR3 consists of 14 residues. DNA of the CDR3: TGTGCCAGCAGTTACCACGGGACTACAGATACGCAGTATTTT. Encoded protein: CASSYHGTTDTQYF.

In DNA, the CDR3 is TGTGCCAGCAGCCAAGACCGGGCGGTAGCAGGGAGGACAGATACGCAGTATTTT. The encoded protein is CASSQDRAVAGRTDTQYF. V and J are TRBV3-1 and TRBJ2-3; possible D gene TRBD2, 6 bases. The V gene lost 0 bases and the J gene lost 3 bases, with 19 bases spanning the gap. The CDR3 sequence is 18 residues long. Germline V gene sequence: CDR1 LGHDT, CDR2 YNNKEL (reference sequence).